Following are 5 T cell receptor beta chains from one sample sequenced in a study of blood T cell repertoires in COVID-19. This table comes from immunoSEQ multiplex PCR, and its TCRdb copy is limited to in-frame clones, with some not included. This sample has under 95,000 clones, with 80% to 90% found just once. Source material: peripheral blood. The receptors were sampled from a human donor in a cohort sampled during active COVID-19.

This clone was counted many times. The same CDR3 also results from other DNA sequences found in this sample. The rearrangement joins TRBV19 to TRBJ2-1, with TRBD2 as a possible D gene (7 bases). CDR1 LNHDA and CDR2 SQIVND come from the germline V gene (reference sequence). The CDR3 is made up of 16 amino acids. V dropped 5 bases and J dropped 0 bases, with 14 bases sitting between them. The CDR3 spells CASSRQGGGSYNEQFF. The CDR3 region has the DNA TGTGCCAGTAGTCGCCAAGGGGGGGGCTCCTACAATGAGCAGTTCTTC.

This chain links TRBV2 with TRBJ2-1; 10 nucleotides match TRBD1. The CDR3 consists of 15 residues. The germline V gene has CDR1 SNHLY and CDR2 FYNNEI. V shed 6 bases and J 4 bases; nucleotides not matched to a gene: 6. The CDR3 here is CASRTDRGWYNEQFF. CDR3 nucleotide sequence: TGTGCCAGCAGGACGGACAGGGGGTGGTACAATGAGCAGTTCTTC.

The V and J genes are TRBV28 and TRBJ2-7, with TRBD1 matching 11 bases. This CDR3 is built from 18 residues. The J segment lost 4 bases and the V segment lost 5 bases, leaving 16 bases of the junction unmatched. Germline lookup yields CDR1 MDHEN and CDR2 SYDVKM. Here the CDR3 DNA reads TGTGCCAGCAGTCCTTTAACCGGACAGGGGGCGTCTTTGTACGAGCAGTACTTC. The encoded protein is CASSPLTGQGASLYEQYF.

This chain uses TRBV30 with TRBJ2-3; 10 nucleotides align to TRBD2. Germline lookup yields CDR1 GTSNPN and CDR2 SVGIG (reference sequence). This CDR3 spans 15 amino acids. V gave up 7 bases and J gave up 4 bases; unmatched junction bases: 11. CDR3 protein: CAFTWSGGASDTQYF. DNA of the CDR3: TGTGCCTTCACCTGGAGCGGGGGGGCCTCAGATACGCAGTATTTT.

This clone was observed a single time. V usage is TRBV18 and J usage is TRBJ1-3, with D tentatively TRBD1 (6 bases). V lost 5 bases, J lost 0 bases, and 23 bases lay in between. The CDR3 is 19 residues long. Germline V gene data show CDR1 as KGHSH and CDR2 as LQKENI. CDR3 region: CASSGNSGQKFYSGNTIYF. CDR3 nucleotide sequence: TGTGCCAGCTCAGGCAACTCTGGACAGAAGTTCTACTCTGGAAACACCATATATTTT.